This T cell receptor (beta chain) was sequenced in a study of blood T cells in healthy people across ages. CDR3 size: 17 residues. V shed 4 bases, J shed 2 bases, and the junction held 12 bases outside the gene matches. Germline V gene sequence: CDR1 SGHDT, CDR2 YYEEEE. Together with a sample-barcoded 5' primer, a J-beta primer mix was included in a second PCR lasting about 7 to 12 cycles. In TCRdb, the 5' RACE reads were re-called with MiXCR into one record per CDR3 protein. The sample carries roughly 560,000 distinct CDR3 sequences, 24% recorded once. Only a few counts were recorded for this clonotype. What it binds is unknown. Study-wide results and caveats: The fall in TCR beta diversity per million T cells was roughly linear with age. A strong correlation was found between TCR beta diversity and the percentage of naive T cells.

This sample also belongs to another study, concerning T cells of mothers and their children.

The chain has TRBV5-6 and TRBJ2-5, with 9 nucleotides matching TRBD2. The sample consisted of blood. This TCR came from a boy aged 5-17 years in good health. The CDR3 loop is CASSVVAGVRVQETQYF. In DNA, the CDR3 is TGTGCCAGCAGCGTAGTAGCGGGAGTCCGGGTTCAAGAGACCCAGTACTTC.